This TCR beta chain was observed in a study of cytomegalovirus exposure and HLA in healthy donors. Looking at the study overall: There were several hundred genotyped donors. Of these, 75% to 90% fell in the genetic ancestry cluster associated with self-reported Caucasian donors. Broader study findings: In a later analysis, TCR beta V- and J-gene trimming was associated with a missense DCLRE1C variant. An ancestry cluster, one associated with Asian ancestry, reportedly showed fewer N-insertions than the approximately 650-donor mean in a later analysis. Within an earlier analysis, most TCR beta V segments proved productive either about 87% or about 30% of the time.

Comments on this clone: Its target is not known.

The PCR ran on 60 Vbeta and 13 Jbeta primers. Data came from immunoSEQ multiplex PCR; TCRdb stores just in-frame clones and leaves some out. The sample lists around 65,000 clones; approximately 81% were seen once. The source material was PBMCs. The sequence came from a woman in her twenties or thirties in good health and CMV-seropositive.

CDR3 region: CSVGKSGPLRGYTF. The DNA for the CDR3 is TGCAGCGTTGGAAAGTCAGGGCCTCTCCGCGGCTACACCTTC. The chain combines TRBV29-1 with TRBJ1-2; tentative D call: TRBD1 (5 bases). The CDR3 spans 14 residues. Germline-derived CDR1 and CDR2 are SQVTM and ANQGSEA. V was shortened by 4 bases and J by 8 bases, with 20 bases between the two germline ends.